This T cell receptor (beta chain) originates from a study of blood T cells in healthy people across ages. PCR was performed a second time for about 7 to 11 cycles using a sample-barcoded 5' primer and a J-beta primer mix. TCRdb analysed the 5' RACE reads with MiXCR anew, one entry per CDR3 protein. The top ten hold roughly a third of the sample, which has hundreds of thousands of distinct CDR3 sequences, 45% to 50% seen once. Germline values: CDR1 KGHSY, CDR2 FQNENV. The CDR3 is 15 amino acids. Deletions cut 5 bases from V and 5 bases from J, with 13 bases between. The specimen was blood. This chain links TRBV16 with TRBJ1-6, with D perhaps TRBD1 (5 bases). The clonotype comes from an older woman in good health. The CDR3 nucleotides are TGTGCCAGCAGCACGACAGTCATCGATAATTCACCCCTCCACTTT. Its translation is CASSTTVIDNSPLHF.